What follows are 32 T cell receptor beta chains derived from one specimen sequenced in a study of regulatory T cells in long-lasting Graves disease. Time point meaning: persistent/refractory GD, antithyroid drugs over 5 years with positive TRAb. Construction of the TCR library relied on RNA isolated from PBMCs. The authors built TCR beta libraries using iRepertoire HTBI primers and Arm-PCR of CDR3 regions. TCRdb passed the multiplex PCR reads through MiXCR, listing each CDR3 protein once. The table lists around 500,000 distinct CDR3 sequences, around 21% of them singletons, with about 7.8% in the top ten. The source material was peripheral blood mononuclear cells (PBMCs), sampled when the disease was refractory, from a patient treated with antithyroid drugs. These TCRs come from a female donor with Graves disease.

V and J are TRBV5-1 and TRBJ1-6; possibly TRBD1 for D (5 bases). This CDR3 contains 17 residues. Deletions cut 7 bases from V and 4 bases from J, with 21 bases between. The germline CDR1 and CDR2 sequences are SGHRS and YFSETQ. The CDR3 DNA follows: TGCGCCAGCCGGCCTGATGGGGACTACAGTTATAATTCACCCCTCCACTTT. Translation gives CASRPDGDYSYNSPLHF.

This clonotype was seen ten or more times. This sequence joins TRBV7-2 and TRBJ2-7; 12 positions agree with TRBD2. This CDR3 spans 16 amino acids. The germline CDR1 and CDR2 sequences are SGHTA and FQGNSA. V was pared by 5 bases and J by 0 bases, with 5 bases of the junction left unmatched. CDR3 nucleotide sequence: TGTGCCAGCAGCCCCGGGACTAGCGGGTTCTCCTACGAGCAGTACTTC. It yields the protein CASSPGTSGFSYEQYF. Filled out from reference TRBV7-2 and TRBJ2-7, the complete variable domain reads GAGVSQSPSNKVTEKGKDVELRCDPISGHTALYWYRQSLGQGLEFLIYFQGNSAPDKSGLPSDRFSAERTGGSVSTLTIQRTQQEDSAVYLCASSPGTSGFSYEQYFGPGTRLTVT.

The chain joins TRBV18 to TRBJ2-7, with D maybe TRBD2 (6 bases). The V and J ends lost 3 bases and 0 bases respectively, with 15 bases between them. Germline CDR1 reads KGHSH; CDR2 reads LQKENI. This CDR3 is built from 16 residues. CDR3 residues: CASSPIFSGSSYEQYF. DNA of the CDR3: TGTGCCAGCTCACCGATATTCTCCGGGAGCTCCTACGAGCAGTACTTC.

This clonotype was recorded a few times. The CDR3 spells CAWRGPYEQYF. In DNA, the CDR3 is TGTGCCTGGAGGGGACCCTACGAGCAGTACTTC. The chain has TRBV30 and TRBJ2-7; possibly TRBD1 or TRBD2 for D (5 bases each). The CDR3 covers 11 residues. Germline V lookup: CDR1 GTSNPN, CDR2 SVGIG (reference sequence). V lost 3 bases to trimming and J lost 2 bases, with 5 bases between them.

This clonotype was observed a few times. The CDR3 spells CASTPPERAGELFF. The CDR3 DNA reads as TGTGCCAGCACCCCCCCTGAACGGGCCGGGGAGCTGTTTTTT. The V gene is TRBV9, the J gene TRBJ2-2; no reliable D call. The V end lost 6 bases, the J end lost 6 bases, and 15 bases lay between the germline ends. Per germline, CDR1 SGDLS and CDR2 YYNGEE. This CDR3 is 14 amino acids long. The whole variable domain, remainder taken from reference TRBV9 and TRBJ2-2, is DSGVTQTPKHLITATGQRVTLRCSPRSGDLSVYWYQQSLDQGLQFLIQYYNGEERAKGNILERFSAQQFPDLHSELNLSSLELGDSALYFCASTPPERAGELFFGEGSRLTVL.

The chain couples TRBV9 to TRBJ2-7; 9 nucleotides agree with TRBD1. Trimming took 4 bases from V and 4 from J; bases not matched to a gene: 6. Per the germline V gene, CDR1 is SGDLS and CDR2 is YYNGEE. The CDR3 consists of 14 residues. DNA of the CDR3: TGTGCCAGCAGCCCTCAGACAGGGGGGTACGAGCAGTACTTC. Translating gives CASSPQTGGYEQYF.

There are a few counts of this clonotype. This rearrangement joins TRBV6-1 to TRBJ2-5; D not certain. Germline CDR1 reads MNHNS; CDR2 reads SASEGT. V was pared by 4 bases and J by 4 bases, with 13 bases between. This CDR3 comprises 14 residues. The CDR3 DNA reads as TGTGCCAGCAGTGCCCCCACCCGCGGAGAGACCCAGTACTTC. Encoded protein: CASSAPTRGETQYF.

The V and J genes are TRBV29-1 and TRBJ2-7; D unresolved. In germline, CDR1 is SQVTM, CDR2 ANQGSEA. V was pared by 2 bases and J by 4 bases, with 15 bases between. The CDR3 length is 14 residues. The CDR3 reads CSVEHPVAPYEQYF. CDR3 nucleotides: TGCAGCGTTGAACACCCCGTTGCCCCTTACGAGCAGTACTTC.

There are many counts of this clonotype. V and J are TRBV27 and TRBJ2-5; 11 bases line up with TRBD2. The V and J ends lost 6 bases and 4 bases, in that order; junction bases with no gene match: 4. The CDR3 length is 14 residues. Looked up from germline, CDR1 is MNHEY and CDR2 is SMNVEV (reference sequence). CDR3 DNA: TGTGCCAGCAGACTAGCGGGAGTTGGAGAGACCCAGTACTTC. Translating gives CASRLAGVGETQYF.

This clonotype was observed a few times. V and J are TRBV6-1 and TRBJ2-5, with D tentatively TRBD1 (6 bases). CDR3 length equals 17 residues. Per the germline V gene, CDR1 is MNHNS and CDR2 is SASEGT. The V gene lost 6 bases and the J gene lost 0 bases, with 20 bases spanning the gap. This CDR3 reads CASSPSVGDTYQETQYF. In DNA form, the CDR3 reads TGTGCCAGCAGCCCCAGCGTCGGGGACACCTACCAAGAGACCCAGTACTTC.

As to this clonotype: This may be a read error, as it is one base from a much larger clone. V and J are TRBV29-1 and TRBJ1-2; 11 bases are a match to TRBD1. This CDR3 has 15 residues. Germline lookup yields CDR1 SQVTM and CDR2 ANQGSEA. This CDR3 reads CSVDEGTGGGYGHTF. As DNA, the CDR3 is TGCAGCGTTGATGAGGGGACAGGGGGGGGGTATGGCCACACCTTC. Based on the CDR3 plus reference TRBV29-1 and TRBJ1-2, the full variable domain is SAVISQKPSRDICQRGTSLTIQCQVDSQVTMMFWYRQQPGQSLTLIATANQGSEATYESGFVIDKFPISRPNLTFSTLTVSNMSPEDSSIYLCSVDEGTGGGYGHTFGSGTRLTVV.

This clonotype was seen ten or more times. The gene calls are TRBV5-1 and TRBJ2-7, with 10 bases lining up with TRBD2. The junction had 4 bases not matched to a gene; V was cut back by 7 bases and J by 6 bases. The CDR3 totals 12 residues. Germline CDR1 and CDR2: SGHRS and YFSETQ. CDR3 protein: CASWSGRAEQYF. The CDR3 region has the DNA TGCGCCAGCTGGAGCGGGAGGGCCGAGCAGTACTTC.

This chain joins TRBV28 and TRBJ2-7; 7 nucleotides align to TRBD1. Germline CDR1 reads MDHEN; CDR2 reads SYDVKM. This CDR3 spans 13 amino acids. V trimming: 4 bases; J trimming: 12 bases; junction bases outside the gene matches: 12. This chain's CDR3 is CASSYLGQPPGYF. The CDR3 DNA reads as TGTGCCAGCAGTTACCTGGGACAGCCACCCGGGTACTTC.

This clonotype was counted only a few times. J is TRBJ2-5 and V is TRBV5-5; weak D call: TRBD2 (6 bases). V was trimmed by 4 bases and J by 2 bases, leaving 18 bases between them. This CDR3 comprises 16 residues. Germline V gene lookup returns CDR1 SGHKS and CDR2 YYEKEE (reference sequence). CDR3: CASSPYGRGWQETQYF. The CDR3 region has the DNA TGTGCCAGCAGCCCCTACGGGAGAGGCTGGCAAGAGACCCAGTACTTC.

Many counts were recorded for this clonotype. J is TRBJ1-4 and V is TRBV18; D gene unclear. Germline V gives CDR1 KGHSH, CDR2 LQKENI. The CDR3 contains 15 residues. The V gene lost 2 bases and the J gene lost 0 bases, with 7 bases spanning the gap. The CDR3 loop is CASSPDITTNEKLFF. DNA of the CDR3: TGTGCCAGCTCACCAGACATAACAACTAATGAAAAACTGTTTTTT.

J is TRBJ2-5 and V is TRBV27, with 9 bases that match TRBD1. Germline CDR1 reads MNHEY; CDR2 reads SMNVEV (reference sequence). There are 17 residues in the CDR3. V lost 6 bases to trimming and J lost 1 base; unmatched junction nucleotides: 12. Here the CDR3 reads CASSPGQGNHVQETQYF. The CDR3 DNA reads TGTGCCAGCAGCCCGGGACAGGGAAACCATGTCCAAGAGACCCAGTACTTC.

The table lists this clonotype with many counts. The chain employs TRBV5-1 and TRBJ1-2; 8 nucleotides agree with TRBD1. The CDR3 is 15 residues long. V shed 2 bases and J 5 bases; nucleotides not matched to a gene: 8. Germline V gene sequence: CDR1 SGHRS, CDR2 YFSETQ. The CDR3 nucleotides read TGCGCCAGCAGCTTCGGGCAGGGGGCGCAATATGGCTACACCTTC. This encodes CASSFGQGAQYGYTF.

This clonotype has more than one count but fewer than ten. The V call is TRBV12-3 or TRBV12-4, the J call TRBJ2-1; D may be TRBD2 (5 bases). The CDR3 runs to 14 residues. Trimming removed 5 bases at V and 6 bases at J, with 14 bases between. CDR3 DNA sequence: TGTGCCAGCAGTCCCTATGGCGGGCCCAATGAGCAGTTCTTC. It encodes CASSPYGGPNEQFF.

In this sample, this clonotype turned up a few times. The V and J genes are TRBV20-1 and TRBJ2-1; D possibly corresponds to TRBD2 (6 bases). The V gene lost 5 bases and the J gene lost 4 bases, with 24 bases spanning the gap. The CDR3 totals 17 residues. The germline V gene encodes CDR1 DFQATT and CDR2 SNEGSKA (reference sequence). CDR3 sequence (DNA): TGCAGTGCTGGAGCCTTAGTTCCTCGCGGGGCATACAATGAGCAGTTCTTC. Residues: CSAGALVPRGAYNEQFF.

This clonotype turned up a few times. The CDR3 spells CASKPFDLLQGQPQHF. CDR3 bases: TGTGCCAGTAAACCCTTCGACCTCCTCCAGGGTCAGCCCCAGCATTTT. This chain uses TRBV19 with TRBJ1-5; the D gene is possibly TRBD1 (5 bases). The CDR3 contains 16 residues. The V gene's germline CDR1 is LNHDA and CDR2 SQIVND (reference sequence). The germline V and J ends were trimmed by 7 bases and 6 bases, with 22 bases remaining between them.

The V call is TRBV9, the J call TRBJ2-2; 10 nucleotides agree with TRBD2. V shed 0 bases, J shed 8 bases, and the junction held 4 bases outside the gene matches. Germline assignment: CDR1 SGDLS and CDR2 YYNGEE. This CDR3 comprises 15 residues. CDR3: CASSVAPLAGGELFF. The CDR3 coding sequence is TGTGCCAGCAGCGTAGCTCCACTAGCGGGAGGGGAGCTGTTTTTT.

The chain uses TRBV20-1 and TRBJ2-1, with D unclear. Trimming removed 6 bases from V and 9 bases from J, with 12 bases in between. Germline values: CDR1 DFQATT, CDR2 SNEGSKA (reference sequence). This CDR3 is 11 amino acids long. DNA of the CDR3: TGCAGTGCGGACCGTTCCGGTGAGCAGTTCTTC. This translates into CSADRSGEQFF.

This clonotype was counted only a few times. CDR3 region: CASSPGTGGTDTQYF. CDR3 coding DNA: TGTGCCAGCAGTCCGGGGACAGGGGGCACAGATACGCAGTATTTT. This rearrangement joins TRBV28 to TRBJ2-3; 10 bases map to TRBD1. The germline V gene has CDR1 MDHEN and CDR2 SYDVKM. Trimming cost V 5 bases and J 1 base; bases outside gene matches: 3. The CDR3 has 15 amino acids. The entire variable domain, with the rest obtained from reference TRBV28 and TRBJ2-3, is as follows: DVKVTQSSRYLVKRTGEKVFLECVQDMDHENMFWYRQDPGLGLRLIYFSYDVKMKEKGDIPEGYSVSREKKERFSLILESASTNQTSMYLCASSPGTGGTDTQYFGPGTRLTVL.

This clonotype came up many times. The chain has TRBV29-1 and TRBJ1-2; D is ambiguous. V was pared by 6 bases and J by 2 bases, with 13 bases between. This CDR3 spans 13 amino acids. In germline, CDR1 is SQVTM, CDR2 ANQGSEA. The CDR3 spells CSVSPGLNYGYTF. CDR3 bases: TGCAGCGTGTCCCCAGGCTTAAACTATGGCTACACCTTC. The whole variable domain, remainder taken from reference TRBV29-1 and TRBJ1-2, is SAVISQKPSRDICQRGTSLTIQCQVDSQVTMMFWYRQQPGQSLTLIATANQGSEATYESGFVIDKFPISRPNLTFSTLTVSNMSPEDSSIYLCSVSPGLNYGYTFGSGTRLTVV.

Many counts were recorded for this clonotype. CDR3 loop: CASTTGREGIYEQYF. The CDR3 DNA is TGTGCCAGCACTACAGGGCGAGAAGGGATCTACGAGCAGTACTTC. This rearrangement joins TRBV13 to TRBJ2-7, with D maybe TRBD1 (6 bases). Trimming removed 7 bases at V and 3 bases at J, with 19 bases between. The germline CDR1 and CDR2 sequences are PRHDT and FYEKMQ (reference sequence). CDR3 length: 15 residues.

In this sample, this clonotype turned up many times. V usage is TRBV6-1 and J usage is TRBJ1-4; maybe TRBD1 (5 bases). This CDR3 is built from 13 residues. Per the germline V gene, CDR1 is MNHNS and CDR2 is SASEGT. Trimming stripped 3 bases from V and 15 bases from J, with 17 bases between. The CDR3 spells CASSDLGPDQMFF. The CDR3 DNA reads TGTGCCAGCAGTGATTTGGGGCCGGACCAAATGTTTTTT.

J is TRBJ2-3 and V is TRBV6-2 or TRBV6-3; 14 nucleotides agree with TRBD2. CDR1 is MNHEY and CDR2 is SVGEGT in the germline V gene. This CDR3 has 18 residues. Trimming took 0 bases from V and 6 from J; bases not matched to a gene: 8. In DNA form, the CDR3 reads TGTGCCAGCAGTTACTCCGGGACTAGCGGGAGATATATCGATACGCAGTATTTT. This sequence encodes CASSYSGTSGRYIDTQYF.

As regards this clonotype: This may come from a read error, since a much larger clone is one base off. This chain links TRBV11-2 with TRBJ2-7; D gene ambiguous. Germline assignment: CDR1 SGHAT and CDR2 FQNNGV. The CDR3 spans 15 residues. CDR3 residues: CASSPRRTRLVEQHF. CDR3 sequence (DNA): TGTGCCAGCAGCCCCCGACGGACGAGGTTGGTAGAGCAGCACTTC.

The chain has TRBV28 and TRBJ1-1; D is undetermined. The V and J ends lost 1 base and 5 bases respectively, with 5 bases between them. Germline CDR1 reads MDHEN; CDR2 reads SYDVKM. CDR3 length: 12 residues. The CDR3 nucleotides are TGTGCCAGCAGTTTATTTTGGACTGAAGCTTTCTTT. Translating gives CASSLFWTEAFF.

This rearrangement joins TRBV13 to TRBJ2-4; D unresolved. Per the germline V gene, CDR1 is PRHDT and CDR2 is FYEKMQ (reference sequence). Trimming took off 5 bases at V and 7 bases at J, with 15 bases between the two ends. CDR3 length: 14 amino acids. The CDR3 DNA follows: TGTGCCAGCAGCCCCCCCCCAAGGGTGAACATTCAGTACTTC. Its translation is CASSPPPRVNIQYF.

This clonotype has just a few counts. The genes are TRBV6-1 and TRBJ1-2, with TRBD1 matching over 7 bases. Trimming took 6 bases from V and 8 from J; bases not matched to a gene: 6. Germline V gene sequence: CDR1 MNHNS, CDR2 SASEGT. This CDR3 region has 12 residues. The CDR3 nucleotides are TGTGCCAGCAGCAATCGACAGGGAGGCTACACCTTC. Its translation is CASSNRQGGYTF.

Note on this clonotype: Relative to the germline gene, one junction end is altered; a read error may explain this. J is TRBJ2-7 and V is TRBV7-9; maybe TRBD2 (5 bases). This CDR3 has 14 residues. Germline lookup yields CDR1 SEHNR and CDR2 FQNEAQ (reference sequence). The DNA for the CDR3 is TGTGCCAGCAGCTTCGATCCGGGGAGCCCAGAGCGGTACTTC. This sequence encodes CASSFDPGSPERYF.